This TCR beta chain appears in the sequencing data of a study of T-cell reconstitution after alpha-beta-depleted transplantation in children. As it was prepared, the TCRbeta library received unique molecular identifiers. Via MiXCR, TCRdb re-called the PCR reads, giving one row per CDR3 protein. This sample yields about 98,000 distinct CDR3 sequences, of which over 6% are seen a single time; roughly 15% belongs to the top ten. CDR3 length: 15 amino acids. Between the trimmed V and J ends, which lost 2 bases and 8 bases, there was a span of 16 bases. From germline, CDR1 is LNHDA and CDR2 SQIVND (reference sequence). This clonotype was seen a few times. As yet, its antigen is unknown. Study findings and constraints: One year after transplant, T-cell counts and diversity came mostly from newly produced T cells.

This chain links TRBV19 with TRBJ2-1, with D unresolved. The sequencing used PBMCs, collected before TCRalphabeta/CD19-depleted stem cell transplant. This receptor was obtained from a boy between 2 and 10 years old with acute lymphoblastic leukemia, due to receive a stem cell transplant. Here the CDR3 reads CASSITPGRLDEQFF. The CDR3 DNA is TGTGCCAGTAGTATAACCCCTGGGCGTCTGGATGAGCAGTTCTTC.